This TCR beta chain was recorded in a study of T-cell memory formation after mild COVID-19. Overall study: TCR clusters largely stayed donor specific. Overall study results and limits: Clones that got smaller from day 15 to 85 had even CD4/CD8, while clones growing later tipped toward CD4+.

The germline V and J ends were trimmed by 6 bases and 12 bases, with 12 bases remaining between them. The CDR3 covers 12 residues. Germline V gives CDR1 LGHDT, CDR2 YNNKEL (reference sequence). Each CDR3 protein gets one entry after TCRdb re-called the 5' RACE reads with MiXCR. The data show 350,000 to 500,000 distinct CDR3 sequences, approximately 19% seen once. For this clonotype: Its specificity is unknown.

This chain uses TRBV3-1 with TRBJ1-6; D is undetermined. This clonotype originated in a man younger than 30 who had mild COVID-19 (a few samples of this study predate the infection). Cell type and time point are not known. Sample: PBMCs or a T cell subset sorted from them (not recorded which). The CDR3 sequence is CASSTTGRPLHF. The DNA for the CDR3 is TGTGCCAGCAGTACGACTGGCCGACCCCTCCACTTT.